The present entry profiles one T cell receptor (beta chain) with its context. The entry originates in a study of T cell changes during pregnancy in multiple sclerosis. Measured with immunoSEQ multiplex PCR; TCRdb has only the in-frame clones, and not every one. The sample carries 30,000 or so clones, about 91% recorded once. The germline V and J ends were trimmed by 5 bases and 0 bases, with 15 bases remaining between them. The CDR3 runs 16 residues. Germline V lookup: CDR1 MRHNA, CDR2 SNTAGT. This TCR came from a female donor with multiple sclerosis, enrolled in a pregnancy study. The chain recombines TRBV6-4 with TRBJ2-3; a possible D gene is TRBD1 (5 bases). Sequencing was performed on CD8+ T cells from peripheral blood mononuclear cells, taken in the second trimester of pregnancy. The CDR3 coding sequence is TGTGCCAGCAGTCCGACAGTACAAGATAGCACAGATACGCAGTATTTT. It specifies CASSPTVQDSTDTQYF.